This T cell receptor (beta chain) originates from a study of human T cells and chemical hapten exposure. The CDR3 spans 15 residues. Germline CDR1 reads LNHDA; CDR2 reads SQIVND (reference sequence). V shed 7 bases and J shed 1 base, with 11 bases lying between them. This clonotype has a handful of counts. Its antigen is not known. Attachment of unique molecular identifiers to individual cDNA molecules was performed in the library. One entry per CDR3 protein results from TCRdb running MiXCR on the RACE reads. The sample shows about 98,000 distinct CDR3 sequences, under 14% of them seen only once. Sample time point: pre-sensitization, week 0. Treatment described: therapeutic diphenylcyclopropenone sensitization with weekly scalp DPC. Overall study results and limits: The number of TCRs above 1 in 1000 frequency did not change after DPC sensitization.

The chain has TRBV19 and TRBJ2-6; D gene unclear. This clonotype was obtained from a woman aged 55-70 years with alopecia areata. Some clones in this sample may be carry-over from other donors' samples. The sequences come from whole blood, collected in connection with sensitization to the hapten diphenylcyclopropenone (DPC). The CDR3, as DNA: TGTGCCAGTATCGAGTCAGAATCTGGGGCCAACGTCCTGACTTTC. This codes for CASIESESGANVLTF.